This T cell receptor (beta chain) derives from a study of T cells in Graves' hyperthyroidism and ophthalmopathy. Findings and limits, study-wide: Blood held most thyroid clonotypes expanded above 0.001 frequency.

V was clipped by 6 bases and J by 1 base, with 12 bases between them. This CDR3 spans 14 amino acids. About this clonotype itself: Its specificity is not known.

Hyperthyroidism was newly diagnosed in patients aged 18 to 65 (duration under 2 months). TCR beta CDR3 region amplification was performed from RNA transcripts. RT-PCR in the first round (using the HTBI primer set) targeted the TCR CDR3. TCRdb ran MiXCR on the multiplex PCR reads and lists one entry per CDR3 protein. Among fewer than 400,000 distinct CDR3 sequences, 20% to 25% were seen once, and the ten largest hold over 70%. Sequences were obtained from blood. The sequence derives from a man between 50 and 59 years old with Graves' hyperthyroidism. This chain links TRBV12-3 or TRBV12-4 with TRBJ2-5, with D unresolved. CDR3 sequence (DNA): TGTGCCAGCAGAATCGGACGGCGCCAAGAGACCCAGTACTTC. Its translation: CASRIGRRQETQYF.